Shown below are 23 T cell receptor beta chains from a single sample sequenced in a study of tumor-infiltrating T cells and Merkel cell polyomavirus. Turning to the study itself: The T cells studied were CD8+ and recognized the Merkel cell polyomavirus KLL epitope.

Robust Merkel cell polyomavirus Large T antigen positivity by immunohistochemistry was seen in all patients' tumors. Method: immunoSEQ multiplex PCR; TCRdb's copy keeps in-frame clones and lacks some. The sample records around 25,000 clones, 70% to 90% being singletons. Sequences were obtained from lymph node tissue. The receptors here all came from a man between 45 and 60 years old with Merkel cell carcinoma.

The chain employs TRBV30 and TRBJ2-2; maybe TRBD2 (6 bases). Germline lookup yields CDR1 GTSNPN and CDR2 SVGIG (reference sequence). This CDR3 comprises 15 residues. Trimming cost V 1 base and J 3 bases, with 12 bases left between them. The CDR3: CAWSAGGRYTGELFF. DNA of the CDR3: TGTGCCTGGAGTGCAGGAGGGCGATACACCGGGGAGCTGTTTTTT. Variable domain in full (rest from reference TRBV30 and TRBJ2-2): SQTIHQWPATLVQPVGSPLSLECTVEGTSNPNLYWYRQAAGRGLQLLFYSVGIGQISSEVPQNLSASRPQDRQFILSSKKLLLSDSGFYLCAWSAGGRYTGELFFGEGSRLTVL.

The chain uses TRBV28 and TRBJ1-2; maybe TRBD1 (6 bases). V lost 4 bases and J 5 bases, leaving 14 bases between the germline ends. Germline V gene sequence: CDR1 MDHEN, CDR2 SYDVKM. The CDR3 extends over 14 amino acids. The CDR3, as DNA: TGTGCCAGCAGTTCCCTACCGGACAGTTATGGCTACACCTTC. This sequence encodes CASSSLPDSYGYTF.

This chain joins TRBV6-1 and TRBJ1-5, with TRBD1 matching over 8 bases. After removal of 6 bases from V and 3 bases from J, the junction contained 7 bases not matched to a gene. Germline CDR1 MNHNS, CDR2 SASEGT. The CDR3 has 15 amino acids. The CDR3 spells CASRGQGISNQPQHF. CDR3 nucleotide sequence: TGTGCCAGCAGAGGACAGGGCATATCCAATCAGCCCCAGCATTTT.

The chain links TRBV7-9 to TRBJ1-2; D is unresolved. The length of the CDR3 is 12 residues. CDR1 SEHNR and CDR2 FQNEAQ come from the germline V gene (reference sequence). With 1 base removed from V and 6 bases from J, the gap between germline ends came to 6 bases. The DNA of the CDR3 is TGTGCCAGCAGCTTAGAAGAGAATGGCTACACCTTC. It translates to CASSLEENGYTF.

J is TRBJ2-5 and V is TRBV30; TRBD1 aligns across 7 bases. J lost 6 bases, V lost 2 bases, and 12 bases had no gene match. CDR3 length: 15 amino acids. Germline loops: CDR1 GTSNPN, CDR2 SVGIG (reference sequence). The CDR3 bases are TGTGCCTGGAGTCCGTTTGAAGGGGGCTTAAAGACCCAGTACTTC. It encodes CAWSPFEGGLKTQYF.

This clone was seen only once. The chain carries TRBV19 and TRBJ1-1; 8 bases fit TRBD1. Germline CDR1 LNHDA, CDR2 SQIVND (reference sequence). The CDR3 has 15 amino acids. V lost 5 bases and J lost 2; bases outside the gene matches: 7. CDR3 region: CASSPQGTGNTEAFF. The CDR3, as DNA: TGTGCCAGTAGTCCCCAGGGGACAGGAAACACTGAAGCTTTCTTT.

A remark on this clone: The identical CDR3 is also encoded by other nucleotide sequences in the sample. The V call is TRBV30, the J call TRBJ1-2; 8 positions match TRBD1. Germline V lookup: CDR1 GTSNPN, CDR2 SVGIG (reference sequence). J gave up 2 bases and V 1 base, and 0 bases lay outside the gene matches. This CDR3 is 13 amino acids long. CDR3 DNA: TGTGCCTGGAGTGGACAGGGGAACTATGGCTACACCTTC. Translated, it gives CAWSGQGNYGYTF.

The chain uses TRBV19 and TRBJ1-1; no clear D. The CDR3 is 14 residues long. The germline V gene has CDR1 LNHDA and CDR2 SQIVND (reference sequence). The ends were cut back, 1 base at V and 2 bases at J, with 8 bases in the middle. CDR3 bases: TGTGCCAGTAGTATAGGCGGAATTAACACTGAAGCTTTCTTT. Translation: CASSIGGINTEAFF.

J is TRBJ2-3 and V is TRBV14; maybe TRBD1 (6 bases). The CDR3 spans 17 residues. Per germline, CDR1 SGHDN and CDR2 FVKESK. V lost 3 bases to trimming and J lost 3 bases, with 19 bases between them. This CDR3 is CASSHRQWTVMTDTQYF. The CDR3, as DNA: TGTGCCAGCAGCCACCGACAATGGACAGTTATGACAGATACGCAGTATTTT.

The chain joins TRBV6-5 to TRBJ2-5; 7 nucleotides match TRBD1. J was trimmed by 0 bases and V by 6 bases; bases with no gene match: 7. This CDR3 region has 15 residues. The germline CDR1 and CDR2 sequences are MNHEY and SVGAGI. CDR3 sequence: CASRPRDSYQETQYF. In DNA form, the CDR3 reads TGTGCCAGCAGGCCCCGGGACAGCTACCAAGAGACCCAGTACTTC.

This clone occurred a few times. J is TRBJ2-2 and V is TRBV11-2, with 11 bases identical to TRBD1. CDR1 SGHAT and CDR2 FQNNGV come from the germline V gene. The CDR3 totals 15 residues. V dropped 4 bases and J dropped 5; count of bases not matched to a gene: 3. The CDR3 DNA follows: TGTGCCAGCAGCTGGGACAGGGGGATTACCGGGGAGCTGTTTTTT. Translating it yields CASSWDRGITGELFF.

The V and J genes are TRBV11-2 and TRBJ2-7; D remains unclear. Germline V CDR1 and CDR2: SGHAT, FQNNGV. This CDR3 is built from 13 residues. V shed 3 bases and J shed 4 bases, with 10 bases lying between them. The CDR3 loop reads CASSFGFSYEQYF. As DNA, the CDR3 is TGTGCCAGCAGCTTTGGCTTTTCGTACGAGCAGTACTTC.

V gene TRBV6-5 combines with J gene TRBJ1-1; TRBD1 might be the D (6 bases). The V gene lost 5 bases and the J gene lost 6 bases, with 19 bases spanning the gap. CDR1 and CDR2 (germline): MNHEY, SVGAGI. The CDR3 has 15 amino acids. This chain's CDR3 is CASSTANRVRPEAFF. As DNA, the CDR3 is TGTGCCAGCAGTACCGCCAACAGGGTTCGGCCTGAAGCTTTCTTT.

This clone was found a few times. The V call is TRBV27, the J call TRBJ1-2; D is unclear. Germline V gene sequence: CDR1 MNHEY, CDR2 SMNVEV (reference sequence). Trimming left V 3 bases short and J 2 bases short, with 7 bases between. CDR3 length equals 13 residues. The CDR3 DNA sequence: TGTGCCAGCAGTTTTAGAGAGAACTATGGCTACACCTTC. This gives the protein CASSFRENYGYTF.

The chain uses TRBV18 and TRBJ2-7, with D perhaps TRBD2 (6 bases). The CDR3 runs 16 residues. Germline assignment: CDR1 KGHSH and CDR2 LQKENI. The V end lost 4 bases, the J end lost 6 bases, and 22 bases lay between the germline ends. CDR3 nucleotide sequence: TGTGCCAGCTCACTATCCTCCGATCTCAGGCGGGGCGAGCAGTACTTC. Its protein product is CASSLSSDLRRGEQYF.

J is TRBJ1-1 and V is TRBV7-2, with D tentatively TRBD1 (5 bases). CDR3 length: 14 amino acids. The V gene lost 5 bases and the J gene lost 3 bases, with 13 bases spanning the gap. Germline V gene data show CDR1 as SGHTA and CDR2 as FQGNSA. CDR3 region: CASSPLGGDTEAFF. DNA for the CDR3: TGTGCCAGCAGCCCTCTCGGAGGGGACACTGAAGCTTTCTTT.

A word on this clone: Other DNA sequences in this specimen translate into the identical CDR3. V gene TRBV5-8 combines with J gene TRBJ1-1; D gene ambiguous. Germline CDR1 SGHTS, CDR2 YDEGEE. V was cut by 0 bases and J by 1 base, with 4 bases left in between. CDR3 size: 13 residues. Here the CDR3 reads CASSLARNTEAFF. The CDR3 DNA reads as TGTGCCAGCAGCTTGGCCCGGAACACTGAAGCTTTCTTT.

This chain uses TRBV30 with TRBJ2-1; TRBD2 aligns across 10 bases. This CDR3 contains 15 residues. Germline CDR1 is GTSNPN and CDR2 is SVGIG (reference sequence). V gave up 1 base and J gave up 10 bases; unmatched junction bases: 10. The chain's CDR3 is CAWSGASGGLGEQFF. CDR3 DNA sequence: TGTGCCTGGAGTGGGGCTAGCGGGGGCCTGGGGGAGCAGTTCTTC. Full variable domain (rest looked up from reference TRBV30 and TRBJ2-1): SQTIHQWPATLVQPVGSPLSLECTVEGTSNPNLYWYRQAAGRGLQLLFYSVGIGQISSEVPQNLSASRPQDRQFILSSKKLLLSDSGFYLCAWSGASGGLGEQFFGPGTRLTVL.

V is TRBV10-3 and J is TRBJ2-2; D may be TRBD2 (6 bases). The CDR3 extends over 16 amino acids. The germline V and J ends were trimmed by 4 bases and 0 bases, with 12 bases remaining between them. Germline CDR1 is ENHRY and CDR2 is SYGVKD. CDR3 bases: TGTGCCATCAGTGGGACTGGGACTTCGAACACCGGGGAGCTGTTTTTT. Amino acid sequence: CAISGTGTSNTGELFF.

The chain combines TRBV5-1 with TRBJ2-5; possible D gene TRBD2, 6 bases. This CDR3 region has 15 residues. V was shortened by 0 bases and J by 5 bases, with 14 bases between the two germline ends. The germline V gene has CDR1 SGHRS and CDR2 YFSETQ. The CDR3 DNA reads TGCGCCAGCAGCTTGGAGCAGGGACTCGTGGAGACCCAGTACTTC. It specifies CASSLEQGLVETQYF. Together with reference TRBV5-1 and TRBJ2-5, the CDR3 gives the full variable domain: KAGVTQTPRYLIKTRGQQVTLSCSPISGHRSVSWYQQTPGQGLQFLFEYFSETQRNKGNFPGRFSGRQFSNSRSEMNVSTLELGDSALYLCASSLEQGLVETQYFGPGTRLLVL.

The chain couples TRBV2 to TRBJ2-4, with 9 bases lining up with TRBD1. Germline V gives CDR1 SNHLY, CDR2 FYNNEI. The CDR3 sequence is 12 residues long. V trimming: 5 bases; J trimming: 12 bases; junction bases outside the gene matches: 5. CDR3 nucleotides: TGTGCCAGCAGTTGGACAGGGGACGATCAGTACTTC. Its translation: CASSWTGDDQYF.

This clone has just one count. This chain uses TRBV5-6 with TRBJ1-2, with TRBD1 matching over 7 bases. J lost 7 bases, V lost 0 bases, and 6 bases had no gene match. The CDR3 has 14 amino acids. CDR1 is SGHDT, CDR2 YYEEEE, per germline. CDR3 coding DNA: TGTGCCAGCAGCTTGGATCCAGGACAGGCTGGCTACACCTTC. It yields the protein CASSLDPGQAGYTF.

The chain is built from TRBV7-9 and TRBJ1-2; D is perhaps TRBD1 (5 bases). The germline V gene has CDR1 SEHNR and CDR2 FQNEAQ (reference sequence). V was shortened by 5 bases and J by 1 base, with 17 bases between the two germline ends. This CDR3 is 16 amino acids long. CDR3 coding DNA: TGTGCCAGCAGCCGAGAACGGGGGGGACTTAACTATGGCTACACCTTC. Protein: CASSRERGGLNYGYTF.